Below, 28 T cell receptor beta chains from the same sample are listed, as sequenced in a study of shared clonotypes between healthy human individuals. Assay used: immunoSEQ multiplex PCR; TCRdb lists only in-frame clones, some missing. The profile shows 1 million to 1.2 million clones, around 77% of them singletons. The sequenced sample consisted of memory CD4+ T cells from PBMCs. Regarding subset: CD45RA-negative fraction. The receptors originated from a man in his late teens or twenties in good health. Some clones in this sample may be carry-over from other donors' samples.

Details on this clone: Other DNA variants within this sample encode the same CDR3. This chain's CDR3 is CASSLSPDTEAFF. The CDR3 coding sequence is TGTGCCAGCAGCCTCAGCCCCGACACTGAAGCTTTCTTT. The chain has TRBV7-9 and TRBJ1-1; D gene unclear. Germline values: CDR1 SEHNR, CDR2 FQNEAQ (reference sequence). Trimming took 5 bases from V and 3 from J, leaving 10 bases between them. The CDR3 runs 13 residues.

As for this clone: With a much larger clone just one base away, this may be a read error. V gene TRBV5-6 combines with J gene TRBJ1-5; D is unclear. The V end was cut by 0 bases, the J end by 7 bases, with 11 bases between. In germline, CDR1 is SGHDT, CDR2 YYEEEE. The CDR3 contains 14 residues. The CDR3 coding sequence is TGTGCCAGCAGCTTGGGGCCGGGAAAACAGCCCCAGCATTTT. This encodes CASSLGPGKQPQHF.

The V call is TRBV7-7, the J call TRBJ2-5; the D gene is possibly TRBD2 (6 bases). V was clipped by 10 bases and J by 0 bases, with 15 bases between them. CDR3 length: 14 residues. CDR1 and CDR2 from the germline V gene are SSHAT and FNYEAQ (reference sequence). The DNA for the CDR3 is TGTGCCACCGCCGTGGGGGGTGACCAAGAGACCCAGTACTTC. Encoded protein: CATAVGGDQETQYF.

The V call is TRBV29-1, the J call TRBJ2-5, with 10 bases fitting TRBD2. The closer fit of TRBJ2-7 to the DNA end suggests the J call may be wrong. From germline, CDR1 is SQVTM and CDR2 ANQGSEA. The CDR3 runs 13 residues. The DNA of the CDR3 is TGCAGCGTTGAGGGGACTAGCGCCTACGAGCAGTACTTC. Protein sequence: CSVEGTSAYEQYF.

The rearrangement links TRBV28 to TRBJ1-2, with 7 bases identical to TRBD1. The length of the CDR3 is 16 residues. Germline V CDR1 and CDR2: MDHEN, SYDVKM. V trimming: 5 bases; J trimming: 7 bases; junction bases outside the gene matches: 16. In DNA, the CDR3 is TGTGCCAGCAGTCCTCAAGCGCTGACAGGGAAGTCTGGCTACACCTTC. Translating gives CASSPQALTGKSGYTF.

This chain uses TRBV4-2 with TRBJ2-1; D uncertain. Looked up from germline, CDR1 is LGHNA and CDR2 is YNFKEQ. Trimming cost V 0 bases and J 4 bases, with 10 bases left between them. The CDR3 is 15 residues long. The CDR3 loop reads CASSQDIRLYNEQFF. Here the CDR3 DNA reads TGTGCCAGCAGCCAAGATATACGGCTGTACAATGAGCAGTTCTTC.

The genes are TRBV27 and TRBJ2-7, with 7 nucleotides matching TRBD2. The V gene end was trimmed by 7 bases and the J gene end by 2 bases; junction bases not matched to a gene: 20. This CDR3 has 18 residues. Germline CDR1 MNHEY, CDR2 SMNVEV (reference sequence). The CDR3 is CASNFPHRGVPLTYEQYF. CDR3 nucleotides: TGTGCCAGCAACTTCCCTCACCGGGGGGTCCCCTTAACCTACGAGCAGTACTTC.

This chain uses TRBV11-2 with TRBJ2-7; D tentatively reads TRBD1 or TRBD2 (6 bases each). V shed 5 bases and J shed 6 bases, with 20 bases lying between them. From germline, CDR1 is SGHAT and CDR2 FQNNGV. The CDR3 contains 15 residues. CDR3 residues: CASSPGGSGGGEQYF. In nucleotides, the CDR3 is TGTGCCAGCAGCCCCGGGGGCTCCGGGGGAGGCGAGCAGTACTTC.

A word on this clone: This likely came from a read error, as a far larger clone is one base away. This same CDR3 is encoded by further DNA sequences in the sample. The genes are TRBV7-9 and TRBJ2-7; D is ambiguous. The CDR3 totals 11 residues. The V end lost 1 base, the J end lost 5 bases, and 3 bases lay between the germline ends. Germline V lookup: CDR1 SEHNR, CDR2 FQNEAQ (reference sequence). The CDR3 is CASSLGDEQYF. As DNA, the CDR3 is TGTGCCAGCAGCTTAGGGGACGAGCAGTACTTC.

The rearrangement joins TRBV28 to TRBJ1-1; D possibly corresponds to TRBD1 (6 bases). The CDR3 is made up of 14 amino acids. V was trimmed by 7 bases and J by 3 bases, leaving 15 bases between them. Per germline, CDR1 MDHEN and CDR2 SYDVKM. This CDR3 is CASNSRGIYTEAFF. In nucleotides, the CDR3 is TGTGCCAGCAACTCAAGGGGGATCTACACTGAAGCTTTCTTT.

J is TRBJ2-7 and V is TRBV9, with D possibly TRBD1 on 6 matching bases. The CDR3 covers 15 residues. In germline, CDR1 is SGDLS, CDR2 YYNGEE. The germline V and J ends were trimmed by 6 bases and 0 bases, with 16 bases remaining between them. CDR3 loop: CASKISRGDSYEQYF. As DNA, the CDR3 is TGTGCCAGCAAAATCAGCAGGGGCGACTCCTACGAGCAGTACTTC.

The chain carries TRBV28 and TRBJ2-6; maybe TRBD1 (5 bases). Trimming took 7 bases from V and 4 from J, leaving 20 bases between them. Per the germline V gene, CDR1 is MDHEN and CDR2 is SYDVKM. CDR3 length: 17 amino acids. Here the CDR3 DNA reads TGTGCCAGCACCCCCTTAGGGGCTCCACGGGGGGCCAACGTCCTGACTTTC. This sequence encodes CASTPLGAPRGANVLTF.

This clone was detected only a few times. The chain couples TRBV28 to TRBJ1-5; the D gene is possibly TRBD1 (6 bases). Trimming stripped 10 bases from V and 2 bases from J, with 24 bases between. This CDR3 contains 17 residues. CDR1 and CDR2 from the germline V gene are MDHEN and SYDVKM. This chain's CDR3 is CATGSRGGLGGNQPQHF. The CDR3, as DNA: TGTGCCACCGGGAGCCGAGGGGGGCTAGGGGGCAATCAGCCCCAGCATTTT.

This chain connects TRBV7-2 to TRBJ2-7; D possibly corresponds to TRBD2 (5 bases). Per germline, CDR1 SGHTA and CDR2 FQGNSA. The CDR3 has 14 amino acids. V was cut by 2 bases and J by 3 bases, with 11 bases left in between. CDR3 loop: CASSLRGILYEQYF. The DNA for the CDR3 is TGTGCCAGCAGCTTAAGAGGGATCCTCTACGAGCAGTACTTC.

The chain uses TRBV28 and TRBJ1-2, with D maybe TRBD1 (5 bases). Germline-derived CDR1 and CDR2 are MDHEN and SYDVKM. The CDR3 is 14 residues long. V lost 2 bases and J lost 5, with 12 bases in between. CDR3: CASSLVGHPYGYTF. In DNA form, the CDR3 reads TGTGCCAGCAGTTTAGTGGGGCACCCTTATGGCTACACCTTC.

This clone was seen only a few times. The chain recombines TRBV5-6 with TRBJ1-2, with D possibly matching TRBD1 (6 bases). The CDR3 consists of 15 residues. CDR1 SGHDT and CDR2 YYEEEE come from the germline V gene. Trimming left V 2 bases short and J 6 bases short, with 17 bases between. The DNA of the CDR3 is TGTGCCAGCAGCTTTTCCTCAGGGGTCGGTCATGGCTACACCTTC. Translation: CASSFSSGVGHGYTF.

As to this clone: A much larger clone lies one base from this, so it may be a read error. The same CDR3 also results from other DNA sequences found in this sample. V gene TRBV25-1 combines with J gene TRBJ1-2; D not certain. Germline-derived CDR1 and CDR2 are MGHDK and SYGVNS. Trimming cost V 0 bases and J 8 bases, with 4 bases left between them. The CDR3 is 11 amino acids. The CDR3 here is CASSEYGGYTF. CDR3 coding DNA: TGTGCCAGCAGTGAATACGGAGGCTACACCTTC.

The chain is built from TRBV6-5 and TRBJ2-3; D not resolved. Deletions cut 6 bases from V and 6 bases from J, with 13 bases between. The CDR3 sequence is 13 residues long. The V gene's germline CDR1 is MNHEY and CDR2 SVGAGI. CDR3 protein: CASRRGEWDTQYF. CDR3 bases: TGTGCCAGCAGACGTGGAGAGTGGGATACGCAGTATTTT.

This sequence joins TRBV7-9 and TRBJ2-5, with D possibly called TRBD1 or TRBD2 (5 bases each). From germline, CDR1 is SEHNR and CDR2 FQNEAQ (reference sequence). Trimming cost V 1 base and J 4 bases, with 10 bases left between them. The CDR3 is 14 amino acids. CDR3 in amino acids: CASSLVGGRETQYF. The CDR3 DNA reads as TGTGCCAGCAGCTTAGTTGGGGGACGAGAGACCCAGTACTTC.

This clone showed up just a few times. The chain combines TRBV7-2 with TRBJ2-1; possible D gene TRBD2, 6 bases. The CDR3 is 15 residues long. With 1 base removed from V and 15 bases from J, the gap between germline ends came to 22 bases. CDR1 is SGHTA and CDR2 is FQGNSA in the germline V gene. CDR3 amino acids: CASSLGLLGSGLGFF. The DNA of the CDR3 is TGTGCCAGCAGCTTAGGCCTGTTGGGTAGCGGCCTCGGGTTCTTC.

This clone was seen a few times. In DNA, the CDR3 is TGTGCCAGCAGGGTGACAGGGAATGAAATTGAAGCTTTCTTT. Protein product: CASRVTGNEIEAFF. V and J are TRBV2 and TRBJ1-1; 7 bases align to TRBD1. From germline, CDR1 is SNHLY and CDR2 FYNNEI. Germline trimming cut 6 bases from V and 7 bases from J; bases unmatched to any gene: 11. This CDR3 is 14 amino acids long.

This sequence joins TRBV7-6 and TRBJ2-1; D gene uncertain. Trimming stripped 1 base from V and 6 bases from J, with 22 bases between. The CDR3 extends over 18 amino acids. The germline V gene has CDR1 SGHVS and CDR2 FNYEAQ. CDR3 sequence: CASSLGPLRASESNEQFF. In nucleotides, the CDR3 is TGTGCCAGCAGCTTAGGCCCCCTTAGGGCTAGTGAGTCCAATGAGCAGTTCTTC.

The chain joins TRBV6-1 to TRBJ2-1; D is perhaps TRBD1 (5 bases). Germline lookup yields CDR1 MNHNS and CDR2 SASEGT. CDR3 length: 15 residues. Trimming cost V 7 bases and J 7 bases, with 20 bases left between them. The CDR3 coding sequence is TGTGCCAGCACCGTCCAGGGCCCCTCAGGGAATGAGCAGTTCTTC. Its protein product is CASTVQGPSGNEQFF.

CDR3 DNA sequence: TGTGCCAGCAGCCAAGAACCCGCGGGGAAAGGGGGCAATCAGCCCCAGCATTTT. Its protein product is CASSQEPAGKGGNQPQHF. The genes are TRBV4-2 and TRBJ1-5; D possibly corresponds to TRBD1 (5 bases). The V and J ends lost 0 bases and 2 bases respectively, with 17 bases between them. Germline values: CDR1 LGHNA, CDR2 YNFKEQ. This CDR3 contains 18 residues.

CDR3 nucleotides: TGTGCCAGCTCACGAGGGGTGAAATCCTACGAGCAGTACTTC. It is translated as CASSRGVKSYEQYF. V usage is TRBV18 and J usage is TRBJ2-7, with D perhaps given as TRBD1 or TRBD2 (5 bases each). The CDR3 runs to 14 residues. The V and J ends lost 4 bases and 1 base respectively, with 11 bases between them. CDR1 is KGHSH and CDR2 is LQKENI in the germline V gene.

V is TRBV6-6 and J is TRBJ2-1; D is unresolved. Germline lookup yields CDR1 MNHNY and CDR2 SVGAGI (reference sequence). The CDR3 is 15 amino acids. V was trimmed by 4 bases and J by 4 bases, leaving 14 bases between them. CDR3 sequence (DNA): TGTGCCAGCAGTTCCGCCATATCCGGTTACAATGAGCAGTTCTTC. It encodes CASSSAISGYNEQFF.

The CDR3 coding sequence is TGTGCCACCTCGGAAAACTATGGCTACACCTTC. Its translation: CATSENYGYTF. The rearrangement uses TRBV28 and TRBJ1-2; D unresolved. V was clipped by 10 bases and J by 2 bases, with 8 bases between them. Germline V gene data show CDR1 as MDHEN and CDR2 as SYDVKM. This CDR3 contains 11 residues.

V usage is TRBV29-1 and J usage is TRBJ2-1; D is undetermined. V dropped 5 bases and J dropped 10 bases, with 9 bases sitting between them. This CDR3 is built from 10 residues. CDR1 and CDR2 from the germline V gene are SQVTM and ANQGSEA. The CDR3 region has the DNA TGCAGCGTTTCAGAAGGGGAGCAGTTCTTC. Translating gives CSVSEGEQFF.